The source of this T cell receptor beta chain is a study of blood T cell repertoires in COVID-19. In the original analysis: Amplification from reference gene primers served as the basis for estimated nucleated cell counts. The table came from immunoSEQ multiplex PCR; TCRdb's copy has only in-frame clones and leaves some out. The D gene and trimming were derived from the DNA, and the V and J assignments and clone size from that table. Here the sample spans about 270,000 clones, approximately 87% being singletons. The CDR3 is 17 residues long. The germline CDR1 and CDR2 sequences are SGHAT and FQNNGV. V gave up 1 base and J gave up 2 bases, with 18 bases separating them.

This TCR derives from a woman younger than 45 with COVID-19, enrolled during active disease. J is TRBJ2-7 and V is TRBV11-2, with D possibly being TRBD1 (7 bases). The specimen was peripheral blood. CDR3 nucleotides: TGTGCCAGCAGCTTAGGGGGGCTGGGACAGCGGGCCTACGAGCAGTACTTC. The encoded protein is CASSLGGLGQRAYEQYF. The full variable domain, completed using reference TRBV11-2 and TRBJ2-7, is EAGVAQSPRYKIIEKRQSVAFWCNPISGHATLYWYQQILGQGPKLLIQFQNNGVVDDSQLPKDRFSAERLKGVDSTLKIQPAKLEDSAVYLCASSLGGLGQRAYEQYFGPGTRLTVT.